The rows below give T cell receptor beta chains drawn from one sample of a study of blood T cells in healthy people across ages. Using its own MiXCR run on the 5' RACE reads, TCRdb lists one record per CDR3 protein. The top ten hold over 9% of the sample, which has fewer than 2,000,000 distinct CDR3 sequences, about 35% seen once. Input material: blood. The receptors were gathered from a woman in her thirties in good health. The conserved cysteine and the conserved F or W are not part of the CDR3 here.

j_call	v_call	cdr3_aa
TRBJ1-1	TRBV20-1	SVPTGGGTEAF
TRBJ1-6	TRBV6-2/TRBV6-3	ASSYLAPSPLH
TRBJ2-7	TRBV29-1	SVETSGDEQY
TRBJ1-2	TRBV3-1	ASSQDRGRLNHGYT
TRBJ1-1	TRBV4-1	ASSPVPNTEAF
TRBJ1-1	TRBV5-6	ASSSGTGLTEAF
TRBJ2-2	TRBV29-1	SAKTYSERNTGELF
TRBJ2-7	TRBV28	AGSLSQSSSQY
TRBJ2-1	TRBV9	ASSVAPENEQF
TRBJ2-5	TRBV7-2	ASSLALGGETQY
TRBJ2-7	TRBV29-1	SVEVGARPPEQY
TRBJ2-1	TRBV28	ASSFPRTGKGYEQF
TRBJ2-4	TRBV20-1	SATPGSTLAKNIQY
TRBJ1-4	TRBV30	AWRQGNEKLF
TRBJ2-7	TRBV7-2	ASTTPEVSYEQY
TRBJ2-3	TRBV18	AGSPIKTSGTDTQY
TRBJ1-1	TRBV7-9	ASSLWDTLNTEAF
TRBJ2-5	TRBV20-1	SARAGQKGETQY
TRBJ1-4	TRBV20-1	SARPRDFNEKLF
TRBJ2-5	TRBV2	ASSHLAGGGETQY
TRBJ2-1	TRBV30	AWSVAAQVGNEQF
TRBJ2-7	TRBV12-3/TRBV12-4	ASSFASGRARHEQY
TRBJ2-6	TRBV3-1	ASSDYFRDRSSGANVLT
TRBJ2-6	TRBV2	ASSTSTGPRTNVLT
TRBJ2-5	TRBV11-2	ASSQGHRGGTQY
TRBJ2-7	TRBV7-8	ASSRSPDSASYEQY
TRBJ2-5	TRBV21-1	ASSNGYGTTEETQY
TRBJ2-2	TRBV7-3	AGSQWGSGELF
TRBJ1-5	TRBV5-1	VSSLDGTGYNQPQH
TRBJ2-5	TRBV20-1	SAGFGTSGIRETQY
TRBJ1-5	TRBV20-1	SATLNRGKQPQH
TRBJ2-7	TRBV4-1	ASSPSFYSGGADEQY
TRBJ1-1	TRBV3-1	ASSRTLGEGDFSTEAF
TRBJ2-1	TRBV30	AWRFSGSNEQF
TRBJ1-1	TRBV4-1	ASSQGEYTEAF
TRBJ2-7	TRBV7-9	AGSYGLAGGPSSYEQY
TRBJ2-3	TRBV27	ASSSWDRDGLGTDTQY
TRBJ2-5	TRBV12-3/TRBV12-4	ASSFGGTAQETQY
TRBJ2-1	TRBV9	ASSVEAGGMREQF
TRBJ2-7	TRBV24-1	ATSDPARTNSYEQY
TRBJ2-5	TRBV4-2	ASSQEVQREYVTQY
TRBJ2-7	TRBV11-2	ASSLLAGDREQY
TRBJ2-5	TRBV24-1	ATSDLNSGRGETQY
TRBJ2-5	TRBV7-9	ASSLRSGLEETQY
NA	TRBV10-1	ASSGTSGGPETQY